The table lists the clone carrying this T cell receptor (beta chain) with a few counts. What it binds is unknown. These data originate in a study of human T cells and chemical hapten exposure. Whole-study context: Upper inner arm skin measuring roughly 2 cm by roughly 2 cm received 2% DPC for sensitization.

Findings of the study overall: Alopecia affecting every donor means their immune response may not match healthy people's.

The CDR3 totals 19 residues. Trimming left V 4 bases short and J 2 bases short, with 27 bases between. Germline V gene sequence: CDR1 SGDLS, CDR2 YYNGEE. TCRdb reprocessed the RACE reads with MiXCR, giving one entry per CDR3 protein. The table has around 300,000 distinct CDR3 sequences, approximately 7.5% seen once. The time point is: pre-sensitization, week 0. Treatment of the sample: therapeutic diphenylcyclopropenone sensitization with weekly scalp DPC. The sample consisted of whole blood, taken in connection with sensitization to the hapten diphenylcyclopropenone (DPC). The source is a young man with alopecia areata. Some clones in this sample may be carry-over from other donors' samples. The gene calls are TRBV9 and TRBJ2-5, with D possibly matching TRBD1 (6 bases). The CDR3, as DNA: TGTGCCAGCAGCAACAGGACAGACCCAGAAGCACTTCTTCAAGAGACCCAGTACTTC. Protein sequence: CASSNRTDPEALLQETQYF.